This T cell receptor (beta chain) was sequenced during a study of blood T cells in healthy people across ages. Findings of the study overall: CMV infection status of these donors was not known. Roughly linear declines in TCR beta diversity per million T cells occurred with age.

A J-beta primer mix and a sample-barcoded 5' primer were used in a second PCR of roughly 6 to 11 cycles. TCRdb reanalysed the 5' RACE reads using MiXCR and keeps one entry per CDR3 protein. The sample has about 1.6 million distinct CDR3 sequences; 30% to 40% are singletons. Each sample yielded at least 6 million isolated PBMCs. This CDR3 spans 13 amino acids. The germline CDR1 and CDR2 sequences are MNHNS and SASEGT. V was shortened by 3 bases and J by 4 bases, with 9 bases between the two germline ends. Only a few counts were recorded for this clonotype. Its antigen is undetermined. The material sequenced was blood. This chain links TRBV6-1 with TRBJ1-1; tentative D call: TRBD1 (5 bases). The TCR comes from a woman aged 25 to 39 in good health. In DNA, the CDR3 is TGTGCCAGCAGTGATTGGGGCGGCACTGAAGCTTTCTTT. Amino acids: CASSDWGGTEAFF.